This T cell receptor (beta chain) was sequenced for a study of blood T cells in healthy people across ages. Germline CDR1 reads MNHEY; CDR2 reads SMNVEV (reference sequence). V was clipped by 6 bases and J by 1 base; unmatched bases: 11. This CDR3 comprises 19 residues. Through a sample-barcoded 5' primer and a J-beta primer mix, a second PCR was run for about 6 to 12 cycles. TCRdb independently ran MiXCR on the 5' RACE reads; one entry per CDR3 protein. The sample includes around 940,000 distinct CDR3 sequences, roughly 50% of them seen just once. The source material was blood. The chain couples TRBV27 to TRBJ2-2; TRBD2 aligns across 13 bases. The receptor was derived from a woman aged 55-69 years in good health. In DNA form, the CDR3 reads TGTGCCAGCAGCCTAATCCCGGGACTAGCGGGATTGAACACCGGGGAGCTGTTTTTT. This codes for CASSLIPGLAGLNTGELFF.